This T cell receptor beta chain was obtained from a study of OX40 agonist ivuxolimab in advanced cancers. Whole-study findings and limits: CD8+ T cells were the subset that, on average, had more expanded clones than CD4+.

Regarding this clone: Its antigen is still unknown.

CDR3 length equals 16 residues. Deletions cut 0 bases from V and 5 bases from J, with 14 bases between. The germline V gene encodes CDR1 KGHSH and CDR2 LQKENI. Some clones are missing from TCRdb's copy, which holds only in-frame ones; the method was immunoSEQ multiplex PCR. The sample has approximately 80,000 clones, more than 85% seen once. The specimen comprised CD4+ or CD8+ T cells sorted from blood, sampled in a trial of the OX40 agonist ivuxolimab. This chain links TRBV18 with TRBJ2-1; D not certain. The source is an adult with an advanced solid tumor such as melanoma, head and neck, liver or kidney cancer. The CDR3 nucleotides are TGTGCCAGCTCACCACCGATGACGAGACGGGACAATGAGCAGTTCTTC. This gives the protein CASSPPMTRRDNEQFF.